Listed here is a single TCR beta chain. No antigen is known for it. This specimen comes from a study of cytomegalovirus exposure and HLA in healthy donors. Notes on the study in general: Judged likely to be a sequencing artifact was a cluster of highly shared sequence variants. TCR beta chain V- and J-gene trimming was linked, in a later analysis, to a missense variant in DCLRE1C. Per a later analysis, HLA-associated TCR beta chains showed more clonal expansion than other, equally common TCR beta chains. Rarity characterized most TCR sequences, yet some public TCRs appeared in many donors.

With 60 Vbeta and 13 Jbeta primers, the PCR was carried out. The protocol was immunoSEQ multiplex PCR, while the TCRdb copy is restricted to in-frame clones and leaves out a portion. The table has 180,000 or so clones, more than 75% seen once. The clonotype was recovered from a woman under 40 in good health and CMV-seropositive. Specimen: PBMCs.

The CDR3 DNA reads TGTGCCAGCAGCATGGGACTAGCGGGGGGAATAGGGTCGTTCTTC. It yields the protein CASSMGLAGGIGSFF. The rearrangement uses TRBV7-2 and TRBJ2-1; 15 bases are a match to TRBD2. CDR1 is SGHTA, CDR2 FQGNSA, per germline. Trimming at V came to 5 bases and at J to 15 bases, leaving 11 bases not matched to a gene. CDR3 length: 15 residues.